This T cell receptor (beta chain) was captured by sequencing in a study of T cell responses to AZD1222 COVID-19 vaccine. Study-level findings and limits: AZD1222 recipients seropositive at baseline numbered only five to seven. Clonal diversity may have been underestimated, and the donors were mostly white British, with more females than males.

The data were produced by immunoSEQ multiplex PCR, yet TCRdb's version contains in-frame clones alone and is incomplete. The sample shows 45,000 to 55,000 clones, under 85% of them seen only once. Regarding this clone: Its target is not known.

The sequences come from peripheral blood, collected on day 0 of MenACWY control vaccination. This TCR derives from an adult in good health.

The CDR3 DNA sequence: TGTGCCAGCAGCCATGGGACCGCCTTTTTGGGCACAGATACGCAGTATTTT. Protein: CASSHGTAFLGTDTQYF. The chain couples TRBV14 to TRBJ2-3; possibly TRBD1 or TRBD2 for D (5 bases each). Germline loops: CDR1 SGHDN, CDR2 FVKESK. This CDR3 is built from 17 residues. V lost 3 bases and J 1 base, leaving 17 bases between the germline ends.